Below are 23 T cell receptor beta chains sequenced from a single sample in a study of blood T cells in healthy people across ages. A second PCR, run for about 6 to 12 cycles, used a sample-barcoded 5' primer plus a J-beta primer mix. TCRdb called the 5' RACE reads again in MiXCR, with one record for every CDR3 protein. Among approximately 800,000 distinct CDR3 sequences listed, less than 80% were seen once. Source material: blood. All receptors come from a man aged 30 to 39 in good health.

CDR3 residues: CASRLQVYEQYF. CDR3 nucleotide sequence: TGTGCCAGCAGATTACAGGTCTACGAGCAGTACTTC. This rearrangement joins TRBV2 to TRBJ2-7; weak D call: TRBD1 (5 bases). This CDR3 contains 12 residues. Trimming cost V 6 bases and J 3 bases, with 9 bases left between them. Germline CDR1 is SNHLY and CDR2 is FYNNEI. Full variable domain (missing parts from reference TRBV2 and TRBJ2-7): EPEVTQTPSHQVTQMGQEVILRCVPISNHLYFYWYRQILGQKVEFLVSFYNNEISEKSEIFDDQFSVERPDGSNFTLKIRSTKLEDSAMYFCASRLQVYEQYFGPGTRLTVT.

The count of this clonotype is one. This chain joins TRBV5-1 and TRBJ2-5; 7 nucleotides align to TRBD2. V shed 4 bases and J 2 bases; nucleotides not matched to a gene: 5. Germline V gives CDR1 SGHRS, CDR2 YFSETQ. The CDR3 sequence is 14 residues long. This chain's CDR3 is CASSKTSSQETQYF. Written as DNA, the CDR3 is TGCGCCAGCAGCAAGACTAGCAGTCAAGAGACCCAGTACTTC.

This clonotype has only one observation. This chain joins TRBV7-9 and TRBJ1-2; D is unclear. Per the germline V gene, CDR1 is SEHNR and CDR2 is FQNEAQ (reference sequence). The CDR3 runs 10 residues. The ends were cut back, 10 bases at V and 6 bases at J, with 9 bases in the middle. The chain's CDR3 is CAILEDGYTF. Written as DNA, the CDR3 is TGTGCCATCCTTGAGGATGGCTACACCTTC.

The J gene is TRBJ2-5, the V gene TRBV4-3; D unclear. The J call could be wrong; TRBJ2-7 is a better fit for the DNA end. The CDR3 has 13 residues. CDR1 and CDR2 from the germline V gene are LGHNA and YSLEER. As DNA, the CDR3 is TGCGCCAGCAGCCAGCGAGTGAAAAACGAGCAGTACTTC. Translating it yields CASSQRVKNEQYF.

This clonotype was recorded once. CDR3 nucleotides: TGTGCCAGCGGCCACAATGAGCAGTACTTC. Translated, it gives CASGHNEQYF. This rearrangement joins TRBV6-5 to TRBJ2-1; D not certain. The DNA matches TRBJ2-7 better at its end, which makes the J call doubtful. CDR1 MNHEY and CDR2 SVGAGI come from the germline V gene. The CDR3 has 10 amino acids.

V usage is TRBV7-6 and J usage is TRBJ2-4, with 9 bases fitting TRBD1. This CDR3 has 17 amino acids. Germline trimming cut 5 bases from V and 0 bases from J; bases unmatched to any gene: 8. Germline CDR1 reads SGHVS; CDR2 reads FNYEAQ. The DNA of the CDR3 is TGTGCCAGCAGCCCACAGGGGGCGGGTCTAGCCAAAAACATTCAGTACTTC. It translates to CASSPQGAGLAKNIQYF.

This clonotype was seen only a few times. The genes are TRBV7-2 and TRBJ2-7; D is unresolved. There are 14 residues in the CDR3. With 0 bases removed from V and 6 bases from J, the gap between germline ends came to 12 bases. Germline CDR1 reads SGHTA; CDR2 reads FQGNSA. Written as DNA, the CDR3 is TGTGCCAGCAGCTTAGCTAAGAAGGGTAGCGAGCAGTACTTC. Amino acid sequence: CASSLAKKGSEQYF.

V usage is TRBV6-5 and J usage is TRBJ2-7; D perhaps matches TRBD1 (6 bases). Near its end, the DNA agrees better with TRBJ2-4, so the J call may be wrong. The germline V gene encodes CDR1 MNHEY and CDR2 SVGAGI. This CDR3 is 15 amino acids long. The CDR3 DNA reads as TGTGCCAGCAGTTCCTACAGGGTGACCAAAAACATTCAGTACTTC. This translates into CASSSYRVTKNIQYF.

V usage is TRBV7-9 and J usage is TRBJ1-2; TRBD1 agrees at 11 bases. The CDR3 runs 15 residues. J was trimmed by 5 bases and V by 6 bases; bases with no gene match: 8. Germline V gene lookup returns CDR1 SEHNR and CDR2 FQNEAQ (reference sequence). CDR3 in DNA: TGTGCCAGCAGACGGACAGGGGGCGAATATTATGGCTACACCTTC. Encoded protein: CASRRTGGEYYGYTF.

The CDR3 reads CASKDRASPNYGYTF. The CDR3 region has the DNA TGTGCCAGCAAGGACAGGGCCTCGCCTAACTATGGCTACACCTTC. V gene TRBV6-1 combines with J gene TRBJ1-2; the match to TRBD1 covers 8 bases. The CDR3 length is 15 residues. The germline V gene has CDR1 MNHNS and CDR2 SASEGT. Trimming took 7 bases from V and 0 from J; bases not matched to a gene: 7.

V usage is TRBV12-3 or TRBV12-4 and J usage is TRBJ2-3, with 10 nucleotides matching TRBD1. The trim removed 3 bases at V and 4 bases at J, leaving 7 bases unmatched. CDR3 length: 16 residues. The CDR3 loop reads CASSFRRDRGADTQYF. The CDR3 nucleotides read TGTGCCAGCAGTTTTAGAAGGGACAGGGGAGCAGATACGCAGTATTTT.

The V and J genes are TRBV5-1 and TRBJ1-6, with 11 bases lining up with TRBD1. The CDR3 consists of 16 residues. V was pared by 3 bases and J by 8 bases, with 7 bases of the junction left unmatched. Germline values: CDR1 SGHRS, CDR2 YFSETQ. The CDR3 reads CASSSRTGGTDSPLHF. CDR3 coding DNA: TGCGCCAGCAGCTCCAGGACAGGGGGCACGGATTCACCCCTCCACTTT.

This clonotype was recorded a few times. The chain recombines TRBV5-1 with TRBJ2-5; TRBD2 agrees at 9 bases. V shed 6 bases, J shed 4 bases, and the junction held 10 bases outside the gene matches. Germline lookup yields CDR1 SGHRS and CDR2 YFSETQ. CDR3 size: 15 residues. This CDR3 is CASTRGGGASETQYF. Written as DNA, the CDR3 is TGCGCCAGCACCCGTGGCGGGGGGGCCTCAGAGACCCAGTACTTC.

This clonotype was seen just once. The chain is built from TRBV7-9 and TRBJ1-2; D call uncertain. Per the germline V gene, CDR1 is SEHNR and CDR2 is FQNEAQ (reference sequence). Trimming shortened V by 1 base and J by 2 bases, and 11 bases separated the two germline ends. CDR3 length: 15 residues. This CDR3 is CASSLGGRTNYGYTF. The CDR3 DNA is TGTGCCAGCAGCTTAGGTGGGAGGACGAACTATGGCTACACCTTC.

The chain has TRBV6-2 or TRBV6-3 and TRBJ1-5; D ambiguous. The V end lost 2 bases, the J end lost 5 bases, and 4 bases lay between the germline ends. The CDR3 totals 12 residues. The germline V gene has CDR1 MNHEY and CDR2 SVGEGT. The CDR3 DNA reads as TGTGCCAGCAGTTACCTCCATCAGCCCCAGCATTTT. It is translated as CASSYLHQPQHF.

CDR3 DNA: TGCAGTGCTAGAGTAGCGGGGGGGGCATATGCAGATACGCAGTATTTT. It translates to CSARVAGGAYADTQYF. The chain uses TRBV20-1 and TRBJ2-3, with 11 bases aligning to TRBD2. The CDR3 consists of 16 residues. Germline assignment: CDR1 DFQATT and CDR2 SNEGSKA (reference sequence). Trimming at V came to 1 base and at J to 4 bases, leaving 7 bases not matched to a gene.

The table lists this clonotype with a few counts. The chain carries TRBV20-1 and TRBJ2-5; maybe TRBD1 (6 bases). The length of the CDR3 is 14 residues. Germline V lookup: CDR1 DFQATT, CDR2 SNEGSKA (reference sequence). V was trimmed by 6 bases and J by 5 bases, leaving 19 bases between them. The CDR3 sequence is CSARSSGATETQYF. CDR3 nucleotides: TGCAGTGCCAGGTCATCAGGGGCCACGGAGACCCAGTACTTC.

This clonotype was picked up one time. The V and J genes are TRBV3-1 and TRBJ2-1; tentatively, D is TRBD2 (7 bases). CDR3 length: 15 amino acids. The germline CDR1 and CDR2 sequences are LGHDT and YNNKEL (reference sequence). Trimming shortened V by 7 bases and J by 3 bases, and 16 bases separated the two germline ends. The DNA for the CDR3 is TGTGCCAGCAACCTTGGGGGGGGCGTCTACAATGAGCAGTTCTTC. It is translated as CASNLGGGVYNEQFF.

The genes are TRBV6-2 or TRBV6-3 and TRBJ2-1; 13 nucleotides agree with TRBD2. V lost 7 bases, J lost 1 base, and 10 bases stayed unmatched. The CDR3 contains 18 residues. Germline-derived CDR1 and CDR2 are MNHEY and SVGEGT. The CDR3 protein is CASTYRTSGRGSYNEQFF. CDR3 sequence (DNA): TGTGCCAGCACCTATCGTACTAGCGGGAGGGGATCCTACAATGAGCAGTTCTTC.

This clonotype was counted a few times. The V gene is TRBV12-3 or TRBV12-4, the J gene TRBJ2-4; 12 bases agree with TRBD2. The CDR3 length is 15 residues. J gave up 9 bases and V 5 bases, and 8 bases lay outside the gene matches. CDR3 in amino acids: CASSRTSGEASIQYF. The DNA for the CDR3 is TGTGCCAGCAGTAGGACTAGCGGGGAGGCTAGCATTCAGTACTTC.

The chain carries TRBV7-3 and TRBJ1-1; D unresolved. Trimming pared 2 bases from V and 3 bases from J, leaving 10 bases between. This CDR3 is 14 amino acids long. The germline CDR1 and CDR2 sequences are SGHTA and FQGTGA. CDR3: CASSLHRGDTEAFF. The CDR3 coding sequence is TGTGCCAGCAGCTTACATCGGGGAGACACTGAAGCTTTCTTT.

CDR3 nucleotide sequence: TGTGCCAGCAGTTACAATGAACAGGGTTCCTATGGCTACACCTTC. This gives the protein CASSYNEQGSYGYTF. The rearrangement links TRBV6-2 or TRBV6-3 to TRBJ1-2; D might be TRBD1 (6 bases). CDR3 length: 15 residues. The germline V gene has CDR1 MNHEY and CDR2 SVGEGT. V was pared by 2 bases and J by 4 bases, with 14 bases between.

The rearrangement links TRBV10-3 to TRBJ2-5; 7 nucleotides agree with TRBD2. The CDR3 totals 14 residues. The V and J ends lost 3 bases and 3 bases, in that order; junction bases with no gene match: 4. Germline CDR1 and CDR2: ENHRY and SYGVKD. CDR3 in amino acids: CAISDPGGKETQYF. For the CDR3, the DNA is TGTGCCATCAGTGACCCCGGGGGGAAAGAGACCCAGTACTTC.